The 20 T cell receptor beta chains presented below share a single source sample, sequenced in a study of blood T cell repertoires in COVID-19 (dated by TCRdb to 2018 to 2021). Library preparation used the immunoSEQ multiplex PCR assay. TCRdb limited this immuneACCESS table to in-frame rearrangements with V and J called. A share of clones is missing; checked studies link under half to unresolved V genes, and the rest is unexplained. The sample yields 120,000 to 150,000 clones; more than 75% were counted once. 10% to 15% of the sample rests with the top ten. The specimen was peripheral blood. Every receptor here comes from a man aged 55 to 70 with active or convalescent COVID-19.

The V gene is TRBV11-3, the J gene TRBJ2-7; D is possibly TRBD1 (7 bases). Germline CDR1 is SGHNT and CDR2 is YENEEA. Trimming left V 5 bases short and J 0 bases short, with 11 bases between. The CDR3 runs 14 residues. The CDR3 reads CASSPGDSSYEQYF. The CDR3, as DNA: TGTGCCAGCAGCCCGGGGGACAGCTCCTACGAGCAGTACTTC. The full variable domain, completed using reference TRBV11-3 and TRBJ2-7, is EAGVVQSPRYKIIEKKQPVAFWCNPISGHNTLYWYLQNLGQGPELLIRYENEEAVDDSQLPKDRFSAERLKGVDSTLKIQPAELGDSAVYLCASSPGDSSYEQYFGPGTRLTVT.

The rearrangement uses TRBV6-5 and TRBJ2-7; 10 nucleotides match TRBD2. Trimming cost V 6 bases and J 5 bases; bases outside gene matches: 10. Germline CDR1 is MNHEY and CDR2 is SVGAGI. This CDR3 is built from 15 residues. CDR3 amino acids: CASSSEREGRDEQYF. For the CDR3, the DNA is TGTGCCAGCAGCAGTGAGCGGGAGGGCCGGGACGAGCAGTACTTC.

The CDR3 here is CASSPPEGRGETQYF. The CDR3 bases are TGTGCCAGCAGCCCCCCGGAGGGGAGGGGAGAGACCCAGTACTTC. V and J are TRBV7-2 and TRBJ2-5; TRBD2 matches 7 bases. The CDR3 has 15 residues. CDR1 is SGHTA, CDR2 FQGNSA, per germline. The V and J ends lost 5 bases and 4 bases, in that order; junction bases with no gene match: 10.

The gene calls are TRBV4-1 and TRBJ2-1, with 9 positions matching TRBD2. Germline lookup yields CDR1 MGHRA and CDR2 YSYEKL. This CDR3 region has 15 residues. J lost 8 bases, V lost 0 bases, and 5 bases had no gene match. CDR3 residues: CASSQEGLAGDEQFF. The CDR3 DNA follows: TGCGCCAGCAGCCAAGAGGGACTAGCCGGCGATGAGCAGTTCTTC.

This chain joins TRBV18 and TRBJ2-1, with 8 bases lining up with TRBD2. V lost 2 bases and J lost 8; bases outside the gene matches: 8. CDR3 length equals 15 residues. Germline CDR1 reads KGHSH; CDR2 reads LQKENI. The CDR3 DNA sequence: TGTGCCAGCTCACCAGGGCTAGCGGGTAGCCATGAGCAGTTCTTC. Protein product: CASSPGLAGSHEQFF.

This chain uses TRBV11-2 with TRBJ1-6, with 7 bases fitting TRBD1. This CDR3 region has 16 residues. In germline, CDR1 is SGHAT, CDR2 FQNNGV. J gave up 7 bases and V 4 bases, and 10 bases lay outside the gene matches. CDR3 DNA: TGTGCCAGCAGCTCTTTTCGGGGCAGGGGGAATTCACCCCTCCACTTT. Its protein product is CASSSFRGRGNSPLHF.

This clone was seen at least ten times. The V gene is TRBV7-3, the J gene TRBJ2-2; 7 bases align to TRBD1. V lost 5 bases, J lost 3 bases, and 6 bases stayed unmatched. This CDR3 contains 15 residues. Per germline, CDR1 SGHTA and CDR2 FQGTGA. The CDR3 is CASSPAQGYTGELFF. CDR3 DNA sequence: TGTGCCAGCAGCCCCGCACAGGGGTACACCGGGGAGCTGTTTTTT.

The CDR3 is CASSRDRVGYTF. Written as DNA, the CDR3 is TGTGCCAGCAGCCGGGACAGGGTTGGCTACACCTTC. The chain recombines TRBV7-8 with TRBJ1-2, with 9 bases that match TRBD1. Germline CDR1 and CDR2: SGHVS and FQNEAQ. The V segment lost 5 bases and the J segment 7 bases; nucleotides outside the gene matches: 2. The CDR3 consists of 12 residues.

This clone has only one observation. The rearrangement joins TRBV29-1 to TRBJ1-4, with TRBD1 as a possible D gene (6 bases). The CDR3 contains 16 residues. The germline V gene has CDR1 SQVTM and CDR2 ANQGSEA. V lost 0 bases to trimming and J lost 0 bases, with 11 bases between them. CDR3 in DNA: TGCAGCGTTGAAGACCTGGACAGTGCAACTAATGAAAAACTGTTTTTT. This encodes CSVEDLDSATNEKLFF.

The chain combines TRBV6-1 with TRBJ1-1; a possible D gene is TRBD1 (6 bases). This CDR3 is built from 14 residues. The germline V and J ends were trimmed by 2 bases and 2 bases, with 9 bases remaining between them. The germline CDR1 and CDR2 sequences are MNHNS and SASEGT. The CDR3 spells CASSEPGENTEAFF. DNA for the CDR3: TGTGCCAGCAGTGAACCAGGGGAAAACACTGAAGCTTTCTTT.

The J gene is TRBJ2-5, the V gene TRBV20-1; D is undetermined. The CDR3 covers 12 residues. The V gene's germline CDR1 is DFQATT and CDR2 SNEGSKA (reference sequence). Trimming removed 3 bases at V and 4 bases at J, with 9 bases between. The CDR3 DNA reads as TGCAGTGCTAGTAAACACAGAGAGACCCAGTACTTC. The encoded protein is CSASKHRETQYF.

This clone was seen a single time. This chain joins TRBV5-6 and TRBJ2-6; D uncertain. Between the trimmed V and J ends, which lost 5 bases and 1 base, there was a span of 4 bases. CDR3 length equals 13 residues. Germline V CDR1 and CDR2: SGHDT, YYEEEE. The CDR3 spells CASRTSGANVLTF. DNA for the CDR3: TGTGCCAGCAGGACTTCTGGGGCCAACGTCCTGACTTTC. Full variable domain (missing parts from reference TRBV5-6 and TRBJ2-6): DAGVTQSPTHLIKTRGQQVTLRCSPKSGHDTVSWYQQALGQGPQFIFQYYEEEERQRGNFPDRFSGHQFPNYSSELNVNALLLGDSALYLCASRTSGANVLTFGAGSRLTVL.

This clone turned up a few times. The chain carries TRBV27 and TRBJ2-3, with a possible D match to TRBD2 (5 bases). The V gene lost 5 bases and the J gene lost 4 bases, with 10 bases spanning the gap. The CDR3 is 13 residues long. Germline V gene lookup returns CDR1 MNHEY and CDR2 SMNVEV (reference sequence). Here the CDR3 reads CASSLNGADTQYF. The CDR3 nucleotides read TGTGCCAGCAGTCTAAACGGGGCAGATACGCAGTATTTT.

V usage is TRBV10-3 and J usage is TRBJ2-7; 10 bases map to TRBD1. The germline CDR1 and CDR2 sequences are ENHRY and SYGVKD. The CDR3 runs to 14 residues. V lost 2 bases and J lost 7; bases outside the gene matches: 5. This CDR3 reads CAISENGQGGEQYF. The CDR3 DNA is TGTGCCATCAGTGAGAACGGACAGGGGGGGGAGCAGTACTTC.

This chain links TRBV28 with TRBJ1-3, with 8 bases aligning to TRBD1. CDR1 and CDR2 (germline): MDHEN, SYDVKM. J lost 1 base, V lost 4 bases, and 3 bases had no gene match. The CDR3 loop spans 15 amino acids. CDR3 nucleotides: TGTGCCAGCAGTTGGCAGGGGGCTTCTGGAAACACCATATATTTT. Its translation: CASSWQGASGNTIYF.

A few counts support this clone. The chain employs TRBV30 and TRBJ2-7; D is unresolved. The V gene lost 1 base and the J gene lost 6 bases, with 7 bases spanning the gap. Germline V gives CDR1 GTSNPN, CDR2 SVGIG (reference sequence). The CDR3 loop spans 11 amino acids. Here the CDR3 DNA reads TGTGCCTGGAGTGGCAGTGGCGAGCAGTACTTC. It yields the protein CAWSGSGEQYF.

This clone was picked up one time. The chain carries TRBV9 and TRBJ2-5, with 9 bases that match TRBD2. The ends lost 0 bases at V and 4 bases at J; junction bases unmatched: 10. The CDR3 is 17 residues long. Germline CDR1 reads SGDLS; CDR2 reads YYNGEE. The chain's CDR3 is CASSVGGSGSGTETQYF. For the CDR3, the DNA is TGTGCCAGCAGCGTAGGGGGTAGCGGGAGTGGGACAGAGACCCAGTACTTC.

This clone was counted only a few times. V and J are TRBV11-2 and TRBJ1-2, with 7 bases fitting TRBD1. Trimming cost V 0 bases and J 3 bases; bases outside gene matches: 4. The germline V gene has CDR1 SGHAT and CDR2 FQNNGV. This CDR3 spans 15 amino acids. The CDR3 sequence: CASSLETRGDYGYTF. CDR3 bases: TGTGCCAGCAGCTTAGAAACCAGGGGGGACTATGGCTACACCTTC.

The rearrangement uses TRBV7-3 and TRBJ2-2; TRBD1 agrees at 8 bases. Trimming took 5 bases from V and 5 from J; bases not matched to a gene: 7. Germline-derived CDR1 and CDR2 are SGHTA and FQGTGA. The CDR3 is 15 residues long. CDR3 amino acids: CASSTQGALTGELFF. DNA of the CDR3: TGTGCCAGCAGCACTCAGGGGGCGCTGACCGGGGAGCTGTTTTTT.

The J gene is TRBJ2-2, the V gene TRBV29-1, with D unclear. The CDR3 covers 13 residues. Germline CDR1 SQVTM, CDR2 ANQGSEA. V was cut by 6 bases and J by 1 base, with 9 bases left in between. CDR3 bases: TGCAGCGTGGCGGCGAGGAACACCGGGGAGCTGTTTTTT. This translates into CSVAARNTGELFF.